The 6 T cell receptor beta chains in this list originate from one sample, sequenced in a study of cytomegalovirus exposure and HLA in healthy donors. Primers included in the PCR were 60 Vbeta and 13 Jbeta primers. Profiled with immunoSEQ multiplex PCR; TCRdb holds only in-frame clones, not every one. The sample has 95,000 to 150,000 clones, roughly four fifths seen once. The specimen sequenced was PBMCs. The receptors here all came from a woman aged 60-75 years in good health and CMV-seropositive.

The chain uses TRBV14 and TRBJ1-2; TRBD1 is a possible D gene (5 bases). The germline V gene encodes CDR1 SGHDN and CDR2 FVKESK. The V and J ends lost 1 base and 8 bases respectively, with 20 bases between them. This CDR3 comprises 16 residues. CDR3 residues: CASSQVAGVGGTGYTF. CDR3 bases: TGTGCCAGCAGCCAAGTAGCGGGTGTGGGAGGGACCGGCTACACCTTC.

The J gene is TRBJ2-3, the V gene TRBV7-6; D is ambiguous. The CDR3 spans 12 residues. V lost 5 bases and J lost 6, with 9 bases in between. Germline CDR1 SGHVS, CDR2 FNYEAQ. CDR3 sequence (DNA): TGTGCCAGCAGCCCGCTCTATGATACGCAGTATTTT. This gives the protein CASSPLYDTQYF.

The chain links TRBV29-1 to TRBJ1-4, with a weak D call TRBD1 (5 bases). The germline CDR1 and CDR2 sequences are SQVTM and ANQGSEA. Trimming pared 3 bases from V and 8 bases from J, leaving 10 bases between. The CDR3 loop spans 12 amino acids. The CDR3 loop is CSVEGGGEKLFF. CDR3 sequence (DNA): TGCAGCGTTGAGGGGGGAGGCGAAAAACTGTTTTTT.

J is TRBJ2-7 and V is TRBV2; D is undetermined. V was cut by 3 bases and J by 4 bases, with 10 bases left in between. The CDR3 spans 13 residues. Germline CDR1 SNHLY, CDR2 FYNNEI. CDR3 sequence (DNA): TGTGCCAGCAGTGACTATGGTGTGTACGAGCAGTACTTC. Protein product: CASSDYGVYEQYF.

This clone was counted once. The rearrangement joins TRBV5-8 to TRBJ2-5; 7 bases align to TRBD1. The V gene's germline CDR1 is SGHTS and CDR2 YDEGEE. The CDR3 is made up of 13 amino acids. V lost 6 bases to trimming and J lost 1 base; unmatched junction nucleotides: 3. As DNA, the CDR3 is TGTGCCAGCAAAGACAGGGTCCAAGAGACCCAGTACTTC. As protein: CASKDRVQETQYF.

The chain uses TRBV6-6 and TRBJ1-1, with 11 nucleotides matching TRBD1. Germline CDR1 is MNHNY and CDR2 is SVGAGI (reference sequence). The junction had 7 bases not matched to a gene; V was cut back by 7 bases and J by 3 bases. This CDR3 has 15 residues. The CDR3 DNA sequence: TGTGCCAGCAAGGACAGGGGGCAAGGGTACACTGAAGCTTTCTTT. This codes for CASKDRGQGYTEAFF.